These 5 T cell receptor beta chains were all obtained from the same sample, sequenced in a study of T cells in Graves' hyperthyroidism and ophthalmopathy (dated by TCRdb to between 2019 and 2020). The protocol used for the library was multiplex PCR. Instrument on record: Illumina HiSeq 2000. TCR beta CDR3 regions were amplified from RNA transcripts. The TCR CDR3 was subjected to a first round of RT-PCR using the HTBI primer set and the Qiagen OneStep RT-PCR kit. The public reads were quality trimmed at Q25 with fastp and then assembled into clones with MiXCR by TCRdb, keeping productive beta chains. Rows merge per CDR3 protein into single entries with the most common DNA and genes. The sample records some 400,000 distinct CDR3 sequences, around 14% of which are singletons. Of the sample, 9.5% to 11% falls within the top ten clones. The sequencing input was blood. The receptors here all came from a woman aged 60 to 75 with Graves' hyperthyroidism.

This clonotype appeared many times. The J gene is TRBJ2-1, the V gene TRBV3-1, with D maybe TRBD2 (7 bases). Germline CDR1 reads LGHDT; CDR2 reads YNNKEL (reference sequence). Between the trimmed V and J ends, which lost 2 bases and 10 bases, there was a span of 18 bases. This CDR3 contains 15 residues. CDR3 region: CASSQFGGGSREQFF. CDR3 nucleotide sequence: TGTGCCAGCAGCCAATTTGGGGGCGGGAGTAGGGAGCAGTTCTTC.

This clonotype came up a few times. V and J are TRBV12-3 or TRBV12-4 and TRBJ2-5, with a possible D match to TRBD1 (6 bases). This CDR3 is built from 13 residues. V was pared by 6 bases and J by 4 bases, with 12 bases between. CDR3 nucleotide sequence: TGTGCCAGCAGCTTCCAGGGGCGAGAGACCCAGTACTTC. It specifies CASSFQGRETQYF.

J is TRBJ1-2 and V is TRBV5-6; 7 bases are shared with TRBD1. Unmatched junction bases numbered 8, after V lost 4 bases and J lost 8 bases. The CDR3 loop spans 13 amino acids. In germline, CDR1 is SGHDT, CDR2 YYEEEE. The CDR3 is CASSGAGGGGYTF. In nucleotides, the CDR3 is TGTGCCAGCAGCGGTGCAGGGGGAGGAGGCTACACCTTC.

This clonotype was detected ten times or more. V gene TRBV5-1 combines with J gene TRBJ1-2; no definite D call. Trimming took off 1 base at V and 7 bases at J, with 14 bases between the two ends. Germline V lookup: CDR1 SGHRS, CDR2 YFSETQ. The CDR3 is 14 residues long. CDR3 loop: CASSLPAAATGYTF. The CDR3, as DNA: TGCGCCAGCAGCTTGCCGGCAGCGGCGACTGGCTACACCTTC.

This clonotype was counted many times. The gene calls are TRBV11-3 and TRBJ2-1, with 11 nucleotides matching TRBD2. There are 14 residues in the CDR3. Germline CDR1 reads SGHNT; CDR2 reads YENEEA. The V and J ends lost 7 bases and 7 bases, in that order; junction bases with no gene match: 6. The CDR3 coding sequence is TGTGCCAGCACCCTACTAGCGGGAGTTAATGAGCAGTTCTTC. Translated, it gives CASTLLAGVNEQFF.